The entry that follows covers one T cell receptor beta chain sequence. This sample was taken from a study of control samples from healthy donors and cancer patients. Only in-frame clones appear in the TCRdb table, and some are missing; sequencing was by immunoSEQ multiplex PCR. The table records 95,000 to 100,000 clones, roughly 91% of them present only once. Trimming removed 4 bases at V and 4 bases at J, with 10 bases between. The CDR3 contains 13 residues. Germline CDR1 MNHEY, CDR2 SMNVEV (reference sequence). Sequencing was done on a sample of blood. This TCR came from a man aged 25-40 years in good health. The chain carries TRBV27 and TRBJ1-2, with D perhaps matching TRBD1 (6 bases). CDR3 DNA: TGTGCCAGCAGTTCGGACAGATTCTATGGCTACACCTTC. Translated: CASSSDRFYGYTF.